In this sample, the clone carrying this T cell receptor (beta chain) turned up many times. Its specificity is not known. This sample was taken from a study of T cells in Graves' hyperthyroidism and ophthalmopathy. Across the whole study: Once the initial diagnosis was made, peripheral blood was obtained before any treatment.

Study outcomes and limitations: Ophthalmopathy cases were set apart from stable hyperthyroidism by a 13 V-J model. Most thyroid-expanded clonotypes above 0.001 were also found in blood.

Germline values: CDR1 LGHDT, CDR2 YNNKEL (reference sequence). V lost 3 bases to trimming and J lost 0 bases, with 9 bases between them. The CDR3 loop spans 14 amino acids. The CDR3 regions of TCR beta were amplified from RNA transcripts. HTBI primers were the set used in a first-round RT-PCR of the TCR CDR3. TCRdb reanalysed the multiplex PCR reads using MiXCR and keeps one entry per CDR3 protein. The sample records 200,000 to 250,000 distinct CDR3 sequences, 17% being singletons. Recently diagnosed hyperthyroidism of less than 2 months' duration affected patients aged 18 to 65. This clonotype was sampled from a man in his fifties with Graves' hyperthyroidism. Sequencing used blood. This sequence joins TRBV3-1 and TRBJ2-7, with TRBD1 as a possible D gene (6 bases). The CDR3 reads CASSQRTVSYEQYF. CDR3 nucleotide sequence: TGTGCCAGCAGCCAGAGGACAGTCTCCTACGAGCAGTACTTC.